This T cell receptor (beta chain) was recorded in a study of T-cell memory formation after mild COVID-19. Study background: TCR clustering was largely donor specific.

V lost 4 bases and J lost 12, with 22 bases in between. Germline CDR1 reads MNHNY; CDR2 reads SVGAGI (reference sequence). The CDR3 runs to 16 residues. Each CDR3 protein is one row after TCRdb ran MiXCR on the 5' RACE reads. The profile shows 65,000 to 95,000 distinct CDR3 sequences, roughly 13% of them singletons. This clonotype appeared a single time. The chain has TRBV6-6 and TRBJ1-6; D is ambiguous. This TCR was recovered from a man between 18 and 29 years old who had mild COVID-19 (a few samples of this study predate the infection). Cell type and time point are not known. Sequencing used PBMCs or a T cell subset sorted from them (not recorded which). CDR3 coding DNA: TGTGCCAGCAGTTTCTCCCTCCAGGATAAGAGAGGACCCCTCCACTTT. Translating it yields CASSFSLQDKRGPLHF.